This T cell receptor (beta chain) was profiled in a study of CD8 T cells in Susac syndrome. As controls, healthy donors matched for age and sex were used. An input of about 0.5 to 1 ug of RNA was subjected to reverse transcription using random hexamers. In TCRdb, the immunoSEQ multiplex PCR reads were re-called with MiXCR into one record per CDR3 protein. The table has 150,000 to 200,000 distinct CDR3 sequences, about 94% seen once. The CDR3 is made up of 14 amino acids. V shed 5 bases, J shed 3 bases, and the junction held 4 bases outside the gene matches. CDR1 is DFQATT and CDR2 is SNEGSKA in the germline V gene (reference sequence).

The gene calls are TRBV20-1 and TRBJ2-3; TRBD1 aligns across 11 bases. This TCR was recovered from a human donor in good health. The material sequenced was CD4+ T cells from PBMCs. CDR3 bases: TGCAGTGCTGCCGGGACAGGGGGTACAGATACGCAGTATTTT. Protein sequence: CSAAGTGGTDTQYF.